These 10 T cell receptor beta chains came from one sample sequenced in a study of CD8 T cells in Susac syndrome. Random hexamers were used to reverse transcribe the RNA input (about 0.45 to 1 ug). MiXCR, run by TCRdb on the immunoSEQ multiplex PCR reads, gives a single entry per CDR3 protein. The sample gives approximately 170,000 distinct CDR3 sequences, roughly 95% of which show up once; about 0.095% is in the top ten. Specimen: CD4+ T cells from PBMCs. These receptors were obtained from a human donor with multiple sclerosis.

The J gene is TRBJ2-5, the V gene TRBV2, with TRBD1 matching 8 bases. The V and J ends lost 4 bases and 4 bases, in that order; junction bases with no gene match: 2. From germline, CDR1 is SNHLY and CDR2 FYNNEI. CDR3 length: 13 amino acids. In DNA, the CDR3 is TGTGCCAGCAGTGTCGGGACAGGAGAGACCCAGTACTTC. It codes for CASSVGTGETQYF.

The chain joins TRBV20-1 to TRBJ2-7; 12 bases agree with TRBD2. Germline V gene sequence: CDR1 DFQATT, CDR2 SNEGSKA (reference sequence). The CDR3 sequence is 14 residues long. After removal of 5 bases from V and 3 bases from J, the junction contained 5 bases not matched to a gene. DNA for the CDR3: TGCAGTGCTCCGGGGGGACTAGCGGGCTACGAGCAGTACTTC. Protein: CSAPGGLAGYEQYF.

This clonotype was counted once. The V gene is TRBV11-2, the J gene TRBJ2-5; D is tentatively TRBD1 or TRBD2 (6 bases each). Germline V gene sequence: CDR1 SGHAT, CDR2 FQNNGV. This CDR3 contains 15 residues. V gave up 6 bases and J gave up 6 bases, with 20 bases separating them. For the CDR3, the DNA is TGTGCCAGCAGTGGGATGAGGGGGGTACGGAAGACCCAGTACTTC. Residues: CASSGMRGVRKTQYF.

This clonotype has just a few counts. The chain combines TRBV18 with TRBJ1-1; 8 positions match TRBD1. CDR3 length: 14 amino acids. J gave up 1 base and V 5 bases, and 3 bases lay outside the gene matches. CDR1 is KGHSH, CDR2 LQKENI, per germline. DNA for the CDR3: TGTGCCAGCTCAAGGACAGGGACGAACACTGAAGCTTTCTTT. Protein product: CASSRTGTNTEAFF.

This clonotype has a handful of counts. This chain joins TRBV7-2 and TRBJ1-2, with no clear D. CDR3 length equals 12 residues. V was cut by 1 base and J by 3 bases, with 3 bases left in between. Germline CDR1 reads SGHTA; CDR2 reads FQGNSA. CDR3 amino acids: CASSLGDYGYTF. CDR3 DNA: TGTGCCAGCAGCTTAGGGGACTATGGCTACACCTTC.

Here the CDR3 reads CASTSGSQGEQFF. The CDR3 DNA reads as TGTGCCAGCACTAGCGGGAGTCAAGGCGAGCAGTTCTTC. V usage is TRBV2 and J usage is TRBJ2-1; the match to TRBD2 covers 10 bases. Germline CDR1 SNHLY, CDR2 FYNNEI. CDR3 length: 13 residues. V dropped 7 bases and J dropped 10; count of bases not matched to a gene: 7.

This clonotype has just one count. The chain has TRBV2 and TRBJ2-3; D uncertain. The CDR3 contains 12 residues. V shed 6 bases and J shed 4 bases, with 8 bases lying between them. Per germline, CDR1 SNHLY and CDR2 FYNNEI. The CDR3 nucleotides are TGTGCCAGCAGGGTAGGCGCAGATACGCAGTATTTT. This codes for CASRVGADTQYF.

This clonotype was counted once. This chain connects TRBV12-5 to TRBJ2-1; 8 nucleotides agree with TRBD1. CDR1 LGHNT and CDR2 FRNRAP come from the germline V gene. The CDR3 consists of 14 residues. V trimming: 1 base; J trimming: 9 bases; junction bases outside the gene matches: 5. The CDR3 loop is CASGLAQGAGEQFF. The CDR3 DNA sequence: TGTGCTAGTGGTTTGGCTCAGGGGGCTGGTGAGCAGTTCTTC.

The gene calls are TRBV30 and TRBJ2-1; TRBD2 aligns across 12 bases. J gave up 4 bases and V 3 bases, and 1 base lay outside the gene matches. This CDR3 is 14 amino acids long. CDR1 is GTSNPN and CDR2 is SVGIG in the germline V gene (reference sequence). CDR3 in amino acids: CAWRGLAGYNEQFF. The DNA for the CDR3 is TGTGCCTGGAGAGGACTAGCGGGATACAATGAGCAGTTCTTC.

In its sample, this clonotype was seen once. The chain has TRBV27 and TRBJ1-2; 7 bases are shared with TRBD1. The CDR3 has 13 residues. The germline gives CDR1 MNHEY, CDR2 SMNVEV (reference sequence). V dropped 10 bases and J dropped 6; count of bases not matched to a gene: 11. The CDR3 sequence: CATMDRRADGYTF. The CDR3 DNA reads TGTGCCACCATGGACAGGAGAGCTGATGGCTACACCTTC.